One T cell receptor beta chain is described in this entry. The data were taken from a study of T cell changes during pregnancy in multiple sclerosis. Germline V gene lookup returns CDR1 SGHTA and CDR2 FQGNSA. The length of the CDR3 is 14 residues. Trimming took off 0 bases at V and 6 bases at J, with 9 bases between the two ends. Libraries were prepared by immunoSEQ multiplex PCR; TCRdb keeps only in-frame clonotypes and omits some of them. The table records roughly 90,000 clones, about 94% of them present only once. The clonotype was recovered from a female donor with multiple sclerosis, enrolled in a pregnancy study. The V call is TRBV7-2, the J call TRBJ2-1, with D possibly TRBD2 on 6 matching bases. The material sequenced was peripheral blood, taken in the third trimester of pregnancy. The DNA of the CDR3 is TGTGCCAGCAGCTTAGCGAGACTAGGCAATGAGCAGTTCTTC. Encoded protein: CASSLARLGNEQFF.